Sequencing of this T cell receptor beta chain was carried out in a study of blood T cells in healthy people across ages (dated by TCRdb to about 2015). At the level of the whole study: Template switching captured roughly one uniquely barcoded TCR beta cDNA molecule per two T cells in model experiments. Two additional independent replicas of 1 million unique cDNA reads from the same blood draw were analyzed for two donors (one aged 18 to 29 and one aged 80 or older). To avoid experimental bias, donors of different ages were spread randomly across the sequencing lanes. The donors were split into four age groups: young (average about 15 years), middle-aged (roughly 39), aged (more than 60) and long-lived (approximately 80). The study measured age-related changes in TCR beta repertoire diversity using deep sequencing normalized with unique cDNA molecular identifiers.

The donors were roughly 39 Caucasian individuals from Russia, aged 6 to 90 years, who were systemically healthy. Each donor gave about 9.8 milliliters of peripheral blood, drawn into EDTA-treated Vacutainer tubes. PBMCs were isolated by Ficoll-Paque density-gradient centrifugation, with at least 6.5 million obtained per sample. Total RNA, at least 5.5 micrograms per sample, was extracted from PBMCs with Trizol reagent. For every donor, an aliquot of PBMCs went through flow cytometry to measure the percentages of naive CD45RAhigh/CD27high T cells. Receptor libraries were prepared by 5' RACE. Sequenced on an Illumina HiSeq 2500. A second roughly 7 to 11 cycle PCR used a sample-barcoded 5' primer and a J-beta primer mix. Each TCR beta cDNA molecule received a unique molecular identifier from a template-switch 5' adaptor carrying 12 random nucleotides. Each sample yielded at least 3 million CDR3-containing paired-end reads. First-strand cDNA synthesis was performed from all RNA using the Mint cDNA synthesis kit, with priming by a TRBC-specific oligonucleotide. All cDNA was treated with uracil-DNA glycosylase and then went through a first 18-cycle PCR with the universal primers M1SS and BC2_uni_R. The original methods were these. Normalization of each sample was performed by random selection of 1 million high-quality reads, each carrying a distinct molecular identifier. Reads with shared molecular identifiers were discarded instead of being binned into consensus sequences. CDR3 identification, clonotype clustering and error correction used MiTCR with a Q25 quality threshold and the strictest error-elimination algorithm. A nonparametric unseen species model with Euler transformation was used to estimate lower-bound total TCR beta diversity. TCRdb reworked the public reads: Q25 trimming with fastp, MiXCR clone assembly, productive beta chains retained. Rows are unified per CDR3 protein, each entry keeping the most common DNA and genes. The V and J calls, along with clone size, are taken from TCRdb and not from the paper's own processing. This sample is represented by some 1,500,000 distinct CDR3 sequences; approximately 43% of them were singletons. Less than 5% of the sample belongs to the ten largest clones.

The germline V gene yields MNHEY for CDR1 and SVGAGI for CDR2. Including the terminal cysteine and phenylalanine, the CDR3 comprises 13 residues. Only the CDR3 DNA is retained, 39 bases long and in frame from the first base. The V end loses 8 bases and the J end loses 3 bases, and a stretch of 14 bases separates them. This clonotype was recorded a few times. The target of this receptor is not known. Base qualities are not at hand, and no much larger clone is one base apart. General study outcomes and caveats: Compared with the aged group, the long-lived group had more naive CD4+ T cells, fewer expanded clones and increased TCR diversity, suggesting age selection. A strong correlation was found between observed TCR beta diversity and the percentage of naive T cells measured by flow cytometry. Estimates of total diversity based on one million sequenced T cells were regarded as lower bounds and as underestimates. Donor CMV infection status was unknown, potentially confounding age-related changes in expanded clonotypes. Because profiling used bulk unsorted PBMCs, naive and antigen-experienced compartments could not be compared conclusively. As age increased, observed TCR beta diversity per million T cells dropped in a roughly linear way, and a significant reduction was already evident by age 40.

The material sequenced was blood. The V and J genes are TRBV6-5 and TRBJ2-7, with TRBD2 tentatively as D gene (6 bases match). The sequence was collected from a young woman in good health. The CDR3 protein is CASRVGLRYEQYF. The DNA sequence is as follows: TGTGCCAGCCGAGTGGGACTGCGCTACGAGCAGTACTTC.